This T cell receptor (beta chain) was found in a study of blood T cell repertoires in COVID-19. Study details: The United States, Italy and Spain were the sources of the acute and convalescent COVID-19 samples. T cells, B-cell-depleted T cells, or PBMCs provided the cDNA or gDNA that served as material.

CDR1 SGDLS and CDR2 YYNGEE come from the germline V gene. Trimming pared 0 bases from V and 10 bases from J, leaving 16 bases between. This CDR3 has 14 amino acids. Source study methods: Amplification from reference gene primers served as the basis for estimated nucleated cell counts. Profiled with immunoSEQ multiplex PCR; TCRdb holds only in-frame clones, not every one. That table gives V, J and clone size, and the DNA gave D and trimming. This table holds approximately 260,000 clones, 75% to 85% found once. The chain is built from TRBV9 and TRBJ1-1; D is ambiguous. This sequence was found in an older woman with active or convalescent COVID-19. Sequencing was carried out using peripheral blood. The DNA for the CDR3 is TGTGCCAGCAGCGTAGCCGGCATATCGGCGGGAGCTTTCTTT. Its protein is CASSVAGISAGAFF.